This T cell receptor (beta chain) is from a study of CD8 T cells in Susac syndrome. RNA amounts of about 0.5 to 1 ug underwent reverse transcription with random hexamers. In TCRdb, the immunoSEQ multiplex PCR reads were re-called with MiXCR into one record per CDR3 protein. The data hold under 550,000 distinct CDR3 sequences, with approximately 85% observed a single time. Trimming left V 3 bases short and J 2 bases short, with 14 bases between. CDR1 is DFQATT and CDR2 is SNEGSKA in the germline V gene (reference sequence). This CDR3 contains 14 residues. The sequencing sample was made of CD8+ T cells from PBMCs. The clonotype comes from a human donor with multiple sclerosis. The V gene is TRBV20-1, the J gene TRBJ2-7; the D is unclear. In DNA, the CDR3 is TGCAGTGCTAGCCTATTGCAGCCGGCCTACGAGCAGTACTTC. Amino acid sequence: CSASLLQPAYEQYF.